Each of the 25 T cell receptor beta chains below was sequenced from the same sample in a study of T cell responses to AZD1222 COVID-19 vaccine. Assay used: immunoSEQ multiplex PCR; TCRdb lists only in-frame clones, some missing. The data show 200,000 or so clones, roughly 92% seen once. Sequences were derived from peripheral blood, sampled 28 days after the second AZD1222 dose. Receptors were obtained from an adult who received the AZD1222 COVID-19 vaccine.

The rearrangement joins TRBV3-1 (or the pseudogene TRBV3-2) to TRBJ2-5; TRBD2 matches 8 bases. V shed 1 base and J 7 bases; nucleotides not matched to a gene: 11. CDR1 LGHDT and CDR2 YNNKEL come from the germline V gene (reference sequence). This CDR3 has 16 residues. DNA for the CDR3: TGTGCCAGCAGCCAAGGCCTACTAGCGGTAGGGGGGACCCAGTACTTC. Its translation: CASSQGLLAVGGTQYF.

The chain has TRBV5-1 and TRBJ1-1; a weak D match, TRBD1 (5 bases). Germline CDR1 is SGHRS and CDR2 is YFSETQ. The CDR3 has 15 residues. Deletions cut 3 bases from V and 2 bases from J, with 14 bases between. This CDR3 is CASSWEDTENTEAFF. CDR3 coding DNA: TGCGCCAGCAGCTGGGAGGACACAGAAAACACTGAAGCTTTCTTT.

This chain uses TRBV9 with TRBJ1-1; D uncertain. The germline V gene has CDR1 SGDLS and CDR2 YYNGEE. The length of the CDR3 is 13 residues. The V end lost 2 bases, the J end lost 5 bases, and 10 bases lay between the germline ends. The DNA of the CDR3 is TGTGCCAGCAGCGTTAGGGAGCGAACTGAAGCTTTCTTT. Its translation is CASSVRERTEAFF.

Notes on this clone: This CDR3 is also generated by other DNA sequences in the sample. The chain's CDR3 is CASSLGQYSNQPQHF. DNA of the CDR3: TGCGCCAGCAGCTTGGGGCAGTATAGCAATCAGCCCCAGCATTTT. The V and J genes are TRBV5-1 and TRBJ1-5; D unclear. Germline-derived CDR1 and CDR2 are SGHRS and YFSETQ. The CDR3 has 15 residues. Trimming took 0 bases from V and 0 from J, leaving 7 bases between them.

This chain joins TRBV19 and TRBJ1-2; perhaps TRBD1 as D (5 bases). CDR3 length: 13 amino acids. The V and J ends lost 8 bases and 8 bases respectively, with 18 bases between them. Germline V CDR1 and CDR2: LNHDA, SQIVND (reference sequence). The CDR3 loop reads CASGRQGLEGYTF. CDR3 DNA: TGTGCCAGTGGAAGGCAGGGATTGGAAGGCTACACCTTC.

The chain links TRBV28 to TRBJ1-4; the match to TRBD1 covers 9 bases. Unmatched junction bases numbered 9, after V lost 5 bases and J lost 8 bases. CDR1 is MDHEN and CDR2 is SYDVKM in the germline V gene. The CDR3 has 15 residues. The CDR3 region is CASSPPGQGREKLFF. The CDR3 nucleotides read TGTGCCAGCAGTCCGCCGGGACAGGGCCGGGAAAAACTGTTTTTT.

This chain uses TRBV30 with TRBJ1-1; 7 bases are a match to TRBD1. This CDR3 spans 12 amino acids. CDR1 GTSNPN and CDR2 SVGIG come from the germline V gene (reference sequence). The trim removed 5 bases at V and 0 bases at J, leaving 0 bases unmatched. The CDR3 DNA reads TGTGCCTGGGGGACAGTGAACACTGAAGCTTTCTTT. This encodes CAWGTVNTEAFF.

This clone came up once. J is TRBJ2-5 and V is TRBV6-5; D gene ambiguous. V lost 2 bases and J lost 13, with 11 bases in between. This CDR3 comprises 11 residues. Per germline, CDR1 MNHEY and CDR2 SVGAGI. The CDR3 reads CASSYGYTWYF. The CDR3 nucleotides are TGTGCCAGCAGTTACGGTTACACTTGGTACTTC.

This clone showed up just once. The V and J genes are TRBV5-1 and TRBJ1-2; 9 bases are shared with TRBD1. V was pared by 2 bases and J by 6 bases, with 8 bases of the junction left unmatched. The CDR3 runs 15 residues. CDR1 and CDR2 from the germline V gene are SGHRS and YFSETQ. As DNA, the CDR3 is TGCGCCAGCAGCTTACCGGGACAGGGCCCGGATGGCTACACCTTC. Its protein is CASSLPGQGPDGYTF.

The chain links TRBV29-1 to TRBJ2-7; D possibly matches TRBD1 or TRBD2 (6 bases each). Germline V CDR1 and CDR2: SQVTM, ANQGSEA. This CDR3 comprises 13 residues. V was trimmed by 2 bases and J by 4 bases, leaving 12 bases between them. Here the CDR3 reads CSVEMGGGYEQYF. The CDR3 DNA sequence: TGCAGCGTTGAAATGGGGGGCGGGTACGAGCAGTACTTC.

The chain combines TRBV6-1 with TRBJ2-7; D is unclear. CDR3 size: 12 residues. Germline CDR1 is MNHNS and CDR2 is SASEGT. The V end lost 7 bases, the J end lost 5 bases, and 12 bases lay between the germline ends. This CDR3 reads CASTPSRDEQYF. The CDR3 bases are TGTGCCAGCACGCCGAGTCGTGACGAGCAGTACTTC.

The chain couples TRBV6-1 to TRBJ1-6; possible D gene TRBD1, 5 bases. Trimming stripped 3 bases from V and 9 bases from J, with 12 bases between. CDR1 is MNHNS, CDR2 SASEGT, per germline. CDR3 length equals 14 residues. The DNA for the CDR3 is TGTGCCAGCAGTGATCAGACAGTTATTTCACCCCTCCACTTT. Translation gives CASSDQTVISPLHF.

This chain uses TRBV28 with TRBJ2-1; TRBD1 might be the D (6 bases). Germline CDR1 is MDHEN and CDR2 is SYDVKM. With 3 bases removed from V and 3 bases from J, the gap between germline ends came to 12 bases. The CDR3 contains 15 residues. The CDR3: CASSFVRDNYNEQFF. CDR3 in DNA: TGTGCCAGCAGTTTTGTCAGGGACAACTACAATGAGCAGTTCTTC.

This clone has only one observation. The gene calls are TRBV6-5 and TRBJ1-2; a possible D gene is TRBD1 (5 bases). CDR3 length equals 15 residues. The germline V gene encodes CDR1 MNHEY and CDR2 SVGAGI. The ends were cut back, 6 bases at V and 1 base at J, with 15 bases in the middle. The CDR3 DNA reads as TGTGCCAGCAGACGAGACAGCTCCCATAACTATGGCTACACCTTC. Translated, it gives CASRRDSSHNYGYTF.

The V call is TRBV12-5, the J call TRBJ2-7; D possibly matches TRBD1 or TRBD2 (6 bases each). The CDR3 is 19 residues long. The V and J ends lost 0 bases and 2 bases respectively, with 23 bases between them. Looked up from germline, CDR1 is LGHNT and CDR2 is FRNRAP. The CDR3 here is CASGLVVGGRPVVAYEQYF. The CDR3 DNA reads as TGTGCTAGTGGTTTGGTAGTAGGGGGGCGCCCCGTGGTGGCCTACGAGCAGTACTTC. The complete variable domain, with remaining parts taken from reference TRBV12-5 and TRBJ2-7, reads DARVTQTPRHKVTEMGQEVTMRCQPILGHNTVFWYRQTMMQGLELLAYFRNRAPLDDSGMPKDRFSAEMPDATLATLKIQPSEPRDSAVYFCASGLVVGGRPVVAYEQYFGPGTRLTVT.

The CDR3 DNA reads as TGTGCCAGCAGCCAAGGTGATACGCAGTATTTT. Translated, it gives CASSQGDTQYF. The gene calls are TRBV3-1 (or the pseudogene TRBV3-2) and TRBJ2-3; D is unresolved. Germline CDR1 reads LGHDT; CDR2 reads YNNKEL (reference sequence). Trimming removed 1 base at V and 6 bases at J, with 2 bases between. The CDR3 covers 11 residues.

The V gene is TRBV27, the J gene TRBJ1-4, with D maybe TRBD1 (5 bases). This CDR3 has 16 amino acids. V was cut by 5 bases and J by 0 bases, with 13 bases left in between. From germline, CDR1 is MNHEY and CDR2 SMNVEV (reference sequence). This CDR3 is CASSRDVSATNEKLFF. In DNA form, the CDR3 reads TGTGCCAGCAGTCGGGACGTTTCCGCAACTAATGAAAAACTGTTTTTT.

CDR3: CASSESGGQLTDTQYF. DNA for the CDR3: TGTGCCAGCAGCGAATCCGGGGGACAACTCACAGATACGCAGTATTTT. The chain has TRBV7-3 and TRBJ2-3; D may correspond to TRBD1 or TRBD2 (6 bases each). The germline V gene has CDR1 SGHTA and CDR2 FQGTGA. Deletions cut 5 bases from V and 2 bases from J, with 17 bases between. There are 16 residues in the CDR3.

This chain joins TRBV6-5 and TRBJ2-1, with TRBD1 matching over 7 bases. Germline trimming cut 7 bases from V and 10 bases from J; bases unmatched to any gene: 10. Germline CDR1 reads MNHEY; CDR2 reads SVGAGI. CDR3 size: 13 residues. For the CDR3, the DNA is TGTGCCAGCAAAACCGACAGGGTAGGAGAGCAGTTCTTC. This translates into CASKTDRVGEQFF.

This clone showed up just once. The rearrangement links TRBV9 to TRBJ2-5, with D tentatively TRBD1 (6 bases). CDR1 and CDR2 from the germline V gene are SGDLS and YYNGEE. The CDR3 extends over 15 amino acids. Trimming took off 2 bases at V and 0 bases at J, with 11 bases between the two ends. CDR3 amino acids: CASSVGAVDQETQYF. CDR3 bases: TGTGCCAGCAGCGTGGGGGCAGTAGACCAAGAGACCCAGTACTTC. Using reference TRBV9 and TRBJ2-5 for the parts outside the CDR3, the full variable domain is DSGVTQTPKHLITATGQRVTLRCSPRSGDLSVYWYQQSLDQGLQFLIQYYNGEERAKGNILERFSAQQFPDLHSELNLSSLELGDSALYFCASSVGAVDQETQYFGPGTRLLVL.

Here the CDR3 DNA reads TGTGCCAGCAGTTCCCAACCTAGACTAGCGGGGGCCGACCAAGAGACCCAGTACTTC. Its protein product is CASSSQPRLAGADQETQYF. This chain uses TRBV27 with TRBJ2-5; 12 positions agree with TRBD2. The J segment lost 0 bases and the V segment lost 4 bases, leaving 12 bases of the junction unmatched. The CDR3 is 19 amino acids. CDR1 MNHEY and CDR2 SMNVEV come from the germline V gene (reference sequence).

This chain connects TRBV4-3 to TRBJ2-1; D is unresolved. The length of the CDR3 is 12 residues. The V end was cut by 1 base, the J end by 9 bases, with 7 bases between. From germline, CDR1 is LGHNA and CDR2 YSLEER. CDR3 coding DNA: TGCGCCAGCAGCCAAGGTGCGGCTGAGCAGTTCTTC. It translates to CASSQGAAEQFF.

The J gene is TRBJ1-1, the V gene TRBV24-1; no clear D gene. V was trimmed by 3 bases and J by 1 base, leaving 5 bases between them. Germline V lookup: CDR1 KGHDR, CDR2 SFDVKD. The CDR3 totals 13 residues. CDR3 residues: CATSDRWNTEAFF. DNA of the CDR3: TGTGCCACCAGTGATCGGTGGAACACTGAAGCTTTCTTT.

The V call is TRBV3-1 (or the pseudogene TRBV3-2), the J call TRBJ1-2; D remains unclear. This CDR3 has 14 residues. Trimming pared 0 bases from V and 4 bases from J, leaving 9 bases between. Looked up from germline, CDR1 is LGHDT and CDR2 is YNNKEL (reference sequence). CDR3 loop: CASSQDRRAYGYTF. DNA for the CDR3: TGTGCCAGCAGCCAAGATCGGAGAGCCTATGGCTACACCTTC.

The V call is TRBV27, the J call TRBJ2-2, with 7 bases that match TRBD1. Germline CDR1 is MNHEY and CDR2 is SMNVEV (reference sequence). The CDR3 totals 14 residues. V lost 6 bases to trimming and J lost 1 base; unmatched junction nucleotides: 2. The CDR3 bases are TGTGCCAGCAGGACAGGGTGGAACACCGGGGAGCTGTTTTTT. This sequence encodes CASRTGWNTGELFF.